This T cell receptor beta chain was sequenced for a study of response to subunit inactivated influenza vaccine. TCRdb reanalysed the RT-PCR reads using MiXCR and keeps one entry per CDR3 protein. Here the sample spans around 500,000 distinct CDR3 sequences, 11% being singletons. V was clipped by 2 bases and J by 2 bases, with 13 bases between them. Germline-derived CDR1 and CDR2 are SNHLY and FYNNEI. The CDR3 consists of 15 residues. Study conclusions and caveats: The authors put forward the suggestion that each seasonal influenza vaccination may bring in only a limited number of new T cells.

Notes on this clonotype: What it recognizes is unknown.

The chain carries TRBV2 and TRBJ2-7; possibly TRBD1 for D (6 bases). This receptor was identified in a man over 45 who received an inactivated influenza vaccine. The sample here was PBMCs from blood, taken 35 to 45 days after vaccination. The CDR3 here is CASSERDTGPYEQYF. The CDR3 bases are TGTGCCAGCAGTGAAAGGGACACGGGACCCTACGAGCAGTACTTC.